Reported below is one T cell receptor (beta chain). The method was immunoSEQ multiplex PCR; TCRdb's version includes in-frame clones alone and lacks a portion of them. Found here are 150,000 or so clones, 80% to 95% of them singletons; the top ten hold 5.8%. These data originate in a study of control samples from healthy donors and cancer patients. Germline CDR1 MNHEY, CDR2 SMNVEV (reference sequence). This CDR3 is built from 14 residues. V shed 4 bases and J shed 1 base, with 8 bases lying between them. Input material: blood. The clonotype comes from a young man in good health. This chain joins TRBV27 and TRBJ1-5; TRBD1 is a possible D gene (5 bases). CDR3 residues: CASSSPGSNQPQHF. In nucleotides, the CDR3 is TGTGCCAGCAGTTCCCCAGGGAGCAATCAGCCCCAGCATTTT.